A single T cell receptor beta chain is shown here with its context. Its specificity is not known. Only in-frame clones appear in the TCRdb table, and some are missing; sequencing was by immunoSEQ multiplex PCR. The sample has 25,000 to 35,000 clones, roughly 77% seen once. The CDR3 has 16 amino acids. Per germline, CDR1 SGHRS and CDR2 YFSETQ. Deletions cut 0 bases from V and 4 bases from J, with 15 bases between. This sample was taken from a study of T cells in narcolepsy. In the study overall: Enrolled donors included narcolepsy type 1 or type 2 patients and healthy controls. Findings and caveats of the study: Autoreactive HCRT-specific and TRIB2-specific clonotypes were marked in same-patient CSF-versus-blood CD4+ comparisons. Autoreactive clone sequences were missing from some blood memory CD4+ repertoires.

The genes are TRBV5-1 and TRBJ2-3, with a weak D call TRBD2 (5 bases). The sample comprised CD45RA- memory CD4+ T cells from PBMCs. The sequence derives from a human donor with narcolepsy. Written as DNA, the CDR3 is TGCGCCAGCAGCTTGGGGAGCACCACCGGGGCAGATACGCAGTATTTT. Protein product: CASSLGSTTGADTQYF.